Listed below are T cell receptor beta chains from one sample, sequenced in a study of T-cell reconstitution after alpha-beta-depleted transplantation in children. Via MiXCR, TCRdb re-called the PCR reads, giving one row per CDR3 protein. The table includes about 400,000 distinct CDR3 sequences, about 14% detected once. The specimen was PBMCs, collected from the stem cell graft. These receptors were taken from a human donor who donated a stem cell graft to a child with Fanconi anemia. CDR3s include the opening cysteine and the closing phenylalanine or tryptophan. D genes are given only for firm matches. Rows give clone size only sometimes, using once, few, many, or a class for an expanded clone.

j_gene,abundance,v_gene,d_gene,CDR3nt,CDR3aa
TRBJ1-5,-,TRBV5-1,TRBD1,TGCGCCAGCAGCCTTGGGACAGGGGAGGGGGCAAATCAGCCCCAGCATTTT,CASSLGTGEGANQPQHF
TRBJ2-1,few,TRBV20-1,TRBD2,TGCAGTGCCCTTGGGGCCCAGCGGGGGGGCCTTGAGCAGTTCTTC,CSALGAQRGGLEQFF
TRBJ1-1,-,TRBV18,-,TGTGCCAGCTCACCACGCATCGGGGCTGAAGCTTTCTTT,CASSPRIGAEAFF
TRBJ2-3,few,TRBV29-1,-,TGCAGCGTTGAGGCAGAGACCACAGATACGCAGTATTTT,CSVEAETTDTQYF
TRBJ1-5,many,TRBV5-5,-,TGTGCCAGCAGCTTGGAGTCAGGGGCTAGCAATCAGCCCCAGCATTTT,CASSLESGASNQPQHF
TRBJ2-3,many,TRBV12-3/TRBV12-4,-,TGTGCCAGCAGTCCGGGGAATACGCAGTATTTT,CASSPGNTQYF
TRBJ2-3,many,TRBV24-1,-,TGTGCCACCAGTGAAACAGCCTCTAGCACAGATACGCAGTATTTT,CATSETASSTDTQYF
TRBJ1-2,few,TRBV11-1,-,TGTGCCAGCAGCTTGACAGAAAAGGTCGGCTACACCTTC,CASSLTEKVGYTF
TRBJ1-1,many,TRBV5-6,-,TGTGCCAGCAGTTTCAGGGCTAACACTGAAGCTTTCTTT,CASSFRANTEAFF
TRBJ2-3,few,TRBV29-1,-,TGCAGCGTTGCATCCGTTACCCCAGATACGCAGTATTTT,CSVASVTPDTQYF